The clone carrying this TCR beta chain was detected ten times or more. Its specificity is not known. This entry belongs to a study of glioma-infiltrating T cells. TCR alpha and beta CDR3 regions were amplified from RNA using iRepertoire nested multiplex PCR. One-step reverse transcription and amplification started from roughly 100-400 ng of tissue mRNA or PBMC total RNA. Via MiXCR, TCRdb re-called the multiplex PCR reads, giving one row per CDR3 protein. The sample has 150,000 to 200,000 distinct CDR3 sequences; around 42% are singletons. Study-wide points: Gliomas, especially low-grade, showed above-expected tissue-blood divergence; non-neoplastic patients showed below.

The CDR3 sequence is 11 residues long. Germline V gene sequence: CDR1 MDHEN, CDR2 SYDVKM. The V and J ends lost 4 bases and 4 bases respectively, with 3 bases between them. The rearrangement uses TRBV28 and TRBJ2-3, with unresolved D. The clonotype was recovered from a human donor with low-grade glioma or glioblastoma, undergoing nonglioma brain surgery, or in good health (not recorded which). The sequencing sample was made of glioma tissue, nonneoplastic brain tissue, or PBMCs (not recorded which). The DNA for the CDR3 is TGTGCCAGCAGTTCGCCAGATACGCAGTATTTT. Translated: CASSSPDTQYF. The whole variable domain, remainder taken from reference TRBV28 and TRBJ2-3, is DVKVTQSSRYLVKRTGEKVFLECVQDMDHENMFWYRQDPGLGLRLIYFSYDVKMKEKGDIPEGYSVSREKKERFSLILESASTNQTSMYLCASSSPDTQYFGPGTRLTVL.